These 17 T cell receptor beta chains were sequenced from one sample in a study of T cell repertoires in cytomegalovirus infection. These receptors' targets are unknown. One entry per CDR3 protein results from TCRdb running MiXCR on the reads. The sample shows around 500,000 distinct CDR3 sequences, roughly 46% of them seen only once. The starting material was cultured PBMCs, obtained from culture after CMV antigen stimulation. The source is a human donor in good health (CMV status not recorded). Some clones in this sample may be carry-over from other donors' samples.

This clonotype was detected ten times or more. This rearrangement joins TRBV7-8 to TRBJ1-4; 9 bases fit TRBD1. The CDR3 covers 16 residues. Germline CDR1 SGHVS, CDR2 FQNEAQ. The V gene end was trimmed by 5 bases and the J gene end by 7 bases; junction bases not matched to a gene: 11. The CDR3 spells CASSQYRDRVAEKLFF. As DNA, the CDR3 is TGTGCCAGCAGCCAATACCGGGACAGGGTAGCTGAAAAACTGTTTTTT.

This chain joins TRBV12-3 or TRBV12-4 and TRBJ2-1, with 9 bases identical to TRBD1. With 6 bases clipped from V and 14 bases from J, the junction kept 5 bases outside the gene matches. The CDR3 contains 11 residues. Here the CDR3 DNA reads TGTGCCAGCAGCCTAGGGGACAGGGAGTTCTTC. This encodes CASSLGDREFF.

V and J are TRBV5-1 and TRBJ2-3; TRBD2 agrees at 16 bases. J gave up 4 bases and V 3 bases, and 5 bases lay outside the gene matches. Germline V CDR1 and CDR2: SGHRS, YFSETQ. This CDR3 region has 17 residues. CDR3 residues: CASSSGLAGGPPDTQYF. As DNA, the CDR3 is TGCGCCAGCAGCTCGGGACTAGCGGGAGGGCCCCCAGATACGCAGTATTTT.

This clonotype was seen ten or more times. The CDR3 DNA is TGTGCCAGCATCCCCCCCGGGACAGGAGGATTCGGAGCTTTCTTT. Its translation is CASIPPGTGGFGAFF. This rearrangement joins TRBV27 to TRBJ1-1; 8 bases are a match to TRBD1. Germline CDR1 MNHEY, CDR2 SMNVEV (reference sequence). The CDR3 sequence is 15 residues long. V dropped 7 bases and J dropped 10; count of bases not matched to a gene: 17.

The V call is TRBV20-1, the J call TRBJ2-5; 14 positions agree with TRBD2. The trim removed 3 bases at V and 2 bases at J, leaving 17 bases unmatched. Per germline, CDR1 DFQATT and CDR2 SNEGSKA (reference sequence). The CDR3 runs to 20 residues. DNA for the CDR3: TGCAGTGCTAGTTCCGGACTAGCGGGGGGTATGCAACTCCCGCAAGAGACCCAGTACTTC. As protein: CSASSGLAGGMQLPQETQYF.

This clonotype occurred a few times. The chain carries TRBV7-2 and TRBJ2-3, with a possible D match to TRBD2 (6 bases). The CDR3 sequence is 15 residues long. Trimming cost V 5 bases and J 6 bases, with 18 bases left between them. Germline CDR1 is SGHTA and CDR2 is FQGNSA. The CDR3 loop is CASSRGRTHVDTQYF. CDR3 bases: TGTGCCAGCAGCCGGGGGAGGACTCACGTTGATACGCAGTATTTT.

This rearrangement joins TRBV6-1 to TRBJ2-3, with 7 bases aligning to TRBD1. This CDR3 contains 16 residues. The ends lost 8 bases at V and 1 base at J; junction bases unmatched: 12. Germline CDR1 and CDR2: MNHNS and SASEGT. This chain's CDR3 is CASGHRGRWGTDTQYF. The CDR3 DNA is TGTGCCAGCGGCCACAGGGGAAGGTGGGGCACAGATACGCAGTATTTT.

This clonotype occurred a few times. The J gene is TRBJ2-5, the V gene TRBV6-2 or TRBV6-3, with TRBD1 matching over 7 bases. V was clipped by 5 bases and J by 5 bases; unmatched bases: 14. Germline-derived CDR1 and CDR2 are MNHEY and SVGEGT. This CDR3 region has 16 residues. CDR3 sequence (DNA): TGTGCCAGCAGTCCAGGGGGTAGGACAAACGAGGAGACCCAGTACTTC. This sequence encodes CASSPGGRTNEETQYF.

This chain connects TRBV12-3 or TRBV12-4 to TRBJ2-5, with D hard to call. CDR3 length: 14 amino acids. Trimming pared 5 bases from V and 5 bases from J, leaving 15 bases between. The CDR3 loop reads CASSRSLGMETQYF. CDR3 coding DNA: TGTGCCAGCAGTCGCTCCTTAGGCATGGAGACCCAGTACTTC.

The chain uses TRBV4-1 and TRBJ1-1; 8 nucleotides match TRBD1. The CDR3 covers 17 residues. Germline loops: CDR1 MGHRA, CDR2 YSYEKL. With V trimmed by 2 bases and J by 1 base, 9 bases remained unmatched. CDR3 region: CASSQFQGAGRNTEAFF. The CDR3 DNA is TGCGCCAGCAGCCAATTTCAGGGGGCCGGTAGGAACACTGAAGCTTTCTTT.

The chain employs TRBV7-2 and TRBJ1-1; perhaps TRBD1 as D (5 bases). The CDR3 runs to 15 residues. V lost 4 bases and J lost 3, with 15 bases in between. Germline CDR1 reads SGHTA; CDR2 reads FQGNSA. The CDR3 coding sequence is TGTGCCAGCAGCTACGGTCCGGGCAGGGACACTGAAGCTTTCTTT. Protein product: CASSYGPGRDTEAFF.

V gene TRBV15 combines with J gene TRBJ2-1; possibly TRBD2 for D (5 bases). V lost 1 base to trimming and J lost 5 bases, with 12 bases between them. The V gene's germline CDR1 is LNHNV and CDR2 YYDKDF (reference sequence). There are 15 residues in the CDR3. The CDR3 region is CATSRVGSGNNEQFF. CDR3 in DNA: TGTGCCACCAGCAGAGTAGGGAGTGGCAACAATGAGCAGTTCTTC.

This clonotype has a handful of counts. The chain combines TRBV10-3 with TRBJ1-3; D remains ambiguous. The CDR3 has 16 residues. Germline V gene lookup returns CDR1 ENHRY and CDR2 SYGVKD. The germline V and J ends were trimmed by 3 bases and 2 bases, with 14 bases remaining between them. This chain's CDR3 is CAISDASRVPGNTIYF. The CDR3 DNA reads TGTGCCATCAGTGATGCAAGTAGGGTCCCTGGAAACACCATATATTTT.

V and J are TRBV6-5 and TRBJ2-3; D is perhaps TRBD2 (7 bases). Looked up from germline, CDR1 is MNHEY and CDR2 is SVGAGI. Trimming removed 0 bases at V and 5 bases at J, with 12 bases between. The CDR3 consists of 15 residues. This chain's CDR3 is CASSYSRGGRDTQYF. As DNA, the CDR3 is TGTGCCAGCAGTTACTCTAGGGGGGGGCGAGATACGCAGTATTTT.

The chain uses TRBV5-8 and TRBJ1-5; D remains ambiguous. The CDR3 totals 14 residues. Trimming shortened V by 4 bases and J by 7 bases, and 15 bases separated the two germline ends. The germline V gene has CDR1 SGHTS and CDR2 YDEGEE. The CDR3 spells CASSGRRGKQPQHF. CDR3 nucleotides: TGTGCCAGCAGCGGCAGACGGGGAAAACAGCCCCAGCATTTT. Variable domain in full (rest from reference TRBV5-8 and TRBJ1-5): EAGVTQSPTHLIKTRGQQATLRCSPISGHTSVYWYQQALGLGLQFLLWYDEGEERNRGNFPPRFSGRQFPNYSSELNVNALELEDSALYLCASSGRRGKQPQHFGDGTRLSIL.

V and J are TRBV11-2 and TRBJ2-7, with D tentatively TRBD1 (6 bases). The germline V and J ends were trimmed by 5 bases and 4 bases, with 12 bases remaining between them. Germline V gene sequence: CDR1 SGHAT, CDR2 FQNNGV. The CDR3 extends over 13 amino acids. This CDR3 is CASSRRTVYEQYF. For the CDR3, the DNA is TGTGCCAGCAGCCGACGGACAGTATACGAGCAGTACTTC.

Of note for this clonotype: An end of the junction differs from the germline gene, which may be a read error. The rearrangement links TRBV7-2 to TRBJ2-1, with no clear D. The CDR3 is 12 residues long. CDR1 and CDR2 (germline): SGHTA, FQGNSA. CDR3 sequence: CASSLALGSLIF. In DNA form, the CDR3 reads TGTGCCAGCAGCTTAGCTCTTGGCTCTCTAATCTTC.